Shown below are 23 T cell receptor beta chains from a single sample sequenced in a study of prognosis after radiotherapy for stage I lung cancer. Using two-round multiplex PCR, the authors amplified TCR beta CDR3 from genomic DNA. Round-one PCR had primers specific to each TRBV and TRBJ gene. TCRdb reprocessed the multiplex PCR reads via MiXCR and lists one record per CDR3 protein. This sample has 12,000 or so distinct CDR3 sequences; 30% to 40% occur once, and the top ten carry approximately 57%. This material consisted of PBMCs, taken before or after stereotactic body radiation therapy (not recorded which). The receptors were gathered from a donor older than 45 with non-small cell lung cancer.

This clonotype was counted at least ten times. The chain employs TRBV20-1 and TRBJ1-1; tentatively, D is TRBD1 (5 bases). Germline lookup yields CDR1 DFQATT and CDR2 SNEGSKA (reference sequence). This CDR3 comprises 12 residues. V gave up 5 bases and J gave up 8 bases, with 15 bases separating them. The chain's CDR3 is CSAGRDRPEAFF. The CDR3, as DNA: TGCAGTGCTGGCCGGGACCGCCCCGAAGCTTTCTTT.

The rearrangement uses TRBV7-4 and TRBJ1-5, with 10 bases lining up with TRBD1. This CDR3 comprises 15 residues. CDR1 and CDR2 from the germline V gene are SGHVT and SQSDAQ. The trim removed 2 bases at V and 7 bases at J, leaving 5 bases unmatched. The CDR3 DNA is TGTGCCAGCAGCTTATCGGGACAGGGGAGGCAGCCCCAGCATTTT. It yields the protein CASSLSGQGRQPQHF.

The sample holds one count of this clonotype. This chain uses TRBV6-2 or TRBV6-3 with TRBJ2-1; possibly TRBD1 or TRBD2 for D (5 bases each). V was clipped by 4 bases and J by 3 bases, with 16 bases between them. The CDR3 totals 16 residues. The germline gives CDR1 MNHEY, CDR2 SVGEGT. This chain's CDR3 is CASSSSSGRNYNEQFF. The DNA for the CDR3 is TGTGCCAGCAGTTCCTCCTCGGGACGGAACTACAATGAGCAGTTCTTC.

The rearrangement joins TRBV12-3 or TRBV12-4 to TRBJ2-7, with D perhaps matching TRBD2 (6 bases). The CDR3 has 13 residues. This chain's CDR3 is CASSLVGGYERYV. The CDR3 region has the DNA TGTGCCAGCAGCCTAGTGGGGGGTTACGAGCGGTACGTC.

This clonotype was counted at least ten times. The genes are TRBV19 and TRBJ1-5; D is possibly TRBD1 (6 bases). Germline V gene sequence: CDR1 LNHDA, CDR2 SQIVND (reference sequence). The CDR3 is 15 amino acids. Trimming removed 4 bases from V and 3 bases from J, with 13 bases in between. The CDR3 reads CASSTQGFANQPQHF. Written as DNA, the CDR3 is TGTGCCAGTAGTACACAGGGCTTTGCCAATCAGCCCCAGCATTTT.

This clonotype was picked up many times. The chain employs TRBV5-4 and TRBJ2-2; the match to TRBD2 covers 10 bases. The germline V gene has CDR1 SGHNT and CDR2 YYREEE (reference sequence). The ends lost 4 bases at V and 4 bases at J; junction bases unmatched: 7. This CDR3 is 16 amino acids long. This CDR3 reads CASSMERGGATGELFF. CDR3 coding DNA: TGTGCCAGCAGCATGGAGCGGGGGGGCGCCACCGGGGAGCTGTTTTTT. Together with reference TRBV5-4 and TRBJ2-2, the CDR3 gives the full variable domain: ETGVTQSPTHLIKTRGQQVTLRCSSQSGHNTVSWYQQALGQGPQFIFQYYREEENGRGNFPPRFSGLQFPNYSSELNVNALELDDSALYLCASSMERGGATGELFFGEGSRLTVL.

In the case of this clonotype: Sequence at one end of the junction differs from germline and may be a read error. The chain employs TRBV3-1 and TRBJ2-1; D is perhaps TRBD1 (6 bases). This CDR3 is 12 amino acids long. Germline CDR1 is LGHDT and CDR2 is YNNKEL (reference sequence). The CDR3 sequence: CANSQAHRDQFF. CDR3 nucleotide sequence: TGTGCCAACAGCCAAGCACACAGGGACCAATTCTTC.

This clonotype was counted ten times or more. CDR3 amino acids: CASSQAGRGYTF. CDR3 DNA sequence: TGTGCCAGCAGCCAAGCGGGACGAGGCTACACCTTC. V is TRBV3-1 and J is TRBJ1-2; D may be TRBD1 (5 bases). Germline V gene sequence: CDR1 LGHDT, CDR2 YNNKEL (reference sequence). Trimming removed 1 base from V and 8 bases from J, with 8 bases in between. This CDR3 comprises 12 residues.

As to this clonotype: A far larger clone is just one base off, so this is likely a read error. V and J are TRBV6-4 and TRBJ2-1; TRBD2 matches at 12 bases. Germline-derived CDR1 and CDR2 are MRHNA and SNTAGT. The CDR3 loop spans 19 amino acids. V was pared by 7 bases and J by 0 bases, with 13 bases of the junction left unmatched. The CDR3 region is CASTPHVLAGGTSYNEQFF. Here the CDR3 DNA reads TGTGCCAGCACCCCCCACGTACTAGCGGGGGGCACCTCCTACAATGAGCAGTTCTTC.

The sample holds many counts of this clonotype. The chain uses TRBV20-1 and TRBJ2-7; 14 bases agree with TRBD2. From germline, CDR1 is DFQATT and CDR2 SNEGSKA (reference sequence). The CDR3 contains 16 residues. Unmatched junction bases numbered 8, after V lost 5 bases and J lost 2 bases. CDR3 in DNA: TGCAGTGCTTTGGGGACTAGCGGGAGCCAAGCCTACGAGCAGTACTTC. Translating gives CSALGTSGSQAYEQYF.

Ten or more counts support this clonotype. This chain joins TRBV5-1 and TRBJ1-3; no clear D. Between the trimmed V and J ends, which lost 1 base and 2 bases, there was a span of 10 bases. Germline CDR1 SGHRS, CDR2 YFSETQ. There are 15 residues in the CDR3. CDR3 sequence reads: CASSLSSTAGNTIYF. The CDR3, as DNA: TGCGCCAGCAGCTTGTCCTCGACGGCTGGAAACACCATATATTTT.

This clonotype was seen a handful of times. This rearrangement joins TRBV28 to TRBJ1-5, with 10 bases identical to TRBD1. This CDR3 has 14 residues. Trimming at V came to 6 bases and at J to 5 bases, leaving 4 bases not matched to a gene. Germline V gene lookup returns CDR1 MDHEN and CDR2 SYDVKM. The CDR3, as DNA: TGTGCCAGCAGGCCCGGGACAGGGGATCAGCCCCAGCATTTT. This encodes CASRPGTGDQPQHF.

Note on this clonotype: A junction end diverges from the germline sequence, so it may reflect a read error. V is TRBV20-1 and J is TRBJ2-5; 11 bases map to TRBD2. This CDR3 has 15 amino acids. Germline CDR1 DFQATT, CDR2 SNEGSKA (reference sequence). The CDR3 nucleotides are TGCAGTGCTCAACTAGCGGGAGAATACCAGGAGACCCAGTACTTC. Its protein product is CSAQLAGEYQETQYF.

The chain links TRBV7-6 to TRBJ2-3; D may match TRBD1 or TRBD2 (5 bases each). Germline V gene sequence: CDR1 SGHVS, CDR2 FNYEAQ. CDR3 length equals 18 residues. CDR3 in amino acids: CPNSLRDPGWTSTDTQYF. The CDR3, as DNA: TGTCCCAACAGCTTAAGGGACCCCGGTTGGACTAGCACAGATACGCAGTATTTT.

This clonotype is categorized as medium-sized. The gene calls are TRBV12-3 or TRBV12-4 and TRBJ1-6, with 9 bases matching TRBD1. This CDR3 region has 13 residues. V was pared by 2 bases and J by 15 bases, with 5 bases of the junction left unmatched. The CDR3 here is CASSLWDRALLHF. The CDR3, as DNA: TGTGCCAGCAGTTTATGGGACAGGGCTCTCCTCCACTTT.

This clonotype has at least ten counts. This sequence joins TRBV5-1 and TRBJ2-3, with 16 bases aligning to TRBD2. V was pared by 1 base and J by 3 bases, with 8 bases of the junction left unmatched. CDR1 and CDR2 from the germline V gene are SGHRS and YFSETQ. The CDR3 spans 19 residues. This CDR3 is CASSLPSGTSGGVTDTQYF. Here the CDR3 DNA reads TGCGCCAGCAGCTTGCCTTCCGGGACTAGCGGGGGGGTTACAGATACGCAGTATTTT.

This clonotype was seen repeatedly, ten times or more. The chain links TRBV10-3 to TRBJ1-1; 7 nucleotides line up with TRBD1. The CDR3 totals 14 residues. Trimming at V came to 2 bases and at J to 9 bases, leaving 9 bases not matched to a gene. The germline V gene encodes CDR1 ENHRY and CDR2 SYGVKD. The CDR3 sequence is CAISEATGQRKAFF. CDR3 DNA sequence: TGTGCCATCAGTGAGGCGACAGGGCAGAGGAAAGCTTTCTTT.

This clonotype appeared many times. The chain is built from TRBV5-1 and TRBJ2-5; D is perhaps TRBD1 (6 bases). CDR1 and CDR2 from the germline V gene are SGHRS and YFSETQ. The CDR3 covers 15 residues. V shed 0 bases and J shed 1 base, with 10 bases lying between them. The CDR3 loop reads CASSLATGPQETQYF. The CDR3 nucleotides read TGCGCCAGCAGCTTGGCGACAGGACCCCAAGAGACCCAGTACTTC.

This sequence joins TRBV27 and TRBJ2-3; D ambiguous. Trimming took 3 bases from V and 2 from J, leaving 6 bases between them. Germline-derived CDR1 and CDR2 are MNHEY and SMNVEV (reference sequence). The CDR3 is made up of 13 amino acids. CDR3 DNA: TGTGCCAGCAGTTTCGACAACACAGATACGCAGTATTTT. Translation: CASSFDNTDTQYF.

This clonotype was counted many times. In DNA, the CDR3 is TGTGCCAGCAGTTTCTTTTTATACGAGCAGTACTTC. Its protein product is CASSFFLYEQYF. V and J are TRBV12-3 or TRBV12-4 and TRBJ2-7; D is unresolved. This CDR3 is 12 amino acids long. V gave up 3 bases and J gave up 4 bases, with 7 bases separating them.

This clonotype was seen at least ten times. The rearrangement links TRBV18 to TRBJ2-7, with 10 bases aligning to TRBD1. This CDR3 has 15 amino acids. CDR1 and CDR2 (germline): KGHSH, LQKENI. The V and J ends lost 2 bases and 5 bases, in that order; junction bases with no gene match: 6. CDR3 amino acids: CASSPFGQGVNEQYF. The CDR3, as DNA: TGTGCCAGCTCACCATTTGGACAGGGGGTCAACGAGCAGTACTTC.

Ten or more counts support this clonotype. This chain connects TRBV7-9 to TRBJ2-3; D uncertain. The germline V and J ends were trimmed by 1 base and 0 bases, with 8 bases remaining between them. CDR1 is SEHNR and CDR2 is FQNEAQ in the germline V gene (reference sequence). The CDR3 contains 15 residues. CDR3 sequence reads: CASSLGAYSTDTQYF. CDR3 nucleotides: TGTGCCAGCAGCTTAGGGGCGTACAGCACAGATACGCAGTATTTT.

The CDR3 nucleotides are TGTGCCAGCAGTTACTCAGGGGGAGGCAATCAGCCCCAGCATTTT. It codes for CASSYSGGGNQPQHF. V is TRBV6-9 and J is TRBJ1-5, with 7 bases lining up with TRBD1. The CDR3 runs 15 residues. J lost 2 bases, V lost 3 bases, and 4 bases had no gene match. Germline V gene lookup returns CDR1 MNHGY and CDR2 SVAAGI.